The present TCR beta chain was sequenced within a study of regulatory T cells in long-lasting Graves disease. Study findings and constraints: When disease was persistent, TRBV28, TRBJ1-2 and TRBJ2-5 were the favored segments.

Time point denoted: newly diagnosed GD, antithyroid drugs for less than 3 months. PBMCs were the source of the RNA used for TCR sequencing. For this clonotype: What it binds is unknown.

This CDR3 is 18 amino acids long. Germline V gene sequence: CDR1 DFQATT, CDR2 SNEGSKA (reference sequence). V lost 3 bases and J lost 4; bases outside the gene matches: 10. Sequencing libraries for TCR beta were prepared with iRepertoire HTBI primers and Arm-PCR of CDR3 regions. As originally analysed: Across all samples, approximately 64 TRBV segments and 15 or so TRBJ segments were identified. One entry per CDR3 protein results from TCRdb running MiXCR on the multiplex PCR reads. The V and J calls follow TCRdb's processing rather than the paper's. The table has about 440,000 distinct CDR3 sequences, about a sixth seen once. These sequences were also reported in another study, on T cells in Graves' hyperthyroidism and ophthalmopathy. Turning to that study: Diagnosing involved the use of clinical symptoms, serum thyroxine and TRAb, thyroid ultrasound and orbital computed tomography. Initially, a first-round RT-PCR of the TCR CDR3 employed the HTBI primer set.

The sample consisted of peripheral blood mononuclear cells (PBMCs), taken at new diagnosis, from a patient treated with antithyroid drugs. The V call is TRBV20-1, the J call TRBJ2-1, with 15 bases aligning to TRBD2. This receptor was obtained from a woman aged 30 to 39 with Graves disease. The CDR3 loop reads CSASPGLAGGRSYNEQFF. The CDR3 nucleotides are TGCAGTGCTAGTCCCGGACTAGCGGGAGGGCGGTCGTACAATGAGCAGTTCTTC.